This TCR beta chain derives from a study of T cells after posttransplantation cyclophosphamide. General study points: Later post-transplant blood repertoires were often dominated by donor CD8+ memory clones. After PTCy, TRB diversity resembled that of CNI/methotrexate controls.

A marrow graft followed busulfan-fludarabine conditioning, with cyclophosphamide on days +3 and +4. Some clones are missing from TCRdb's copy, which holds only in-frame ones; the method was immunoSEQ multiplex PCR. Recorded here are thousands of clones, none singletons. The table lists this clone with many counts. Its matching antigen is unknown. Sequenced here: PBMCs, sampled after allogeneic stem cell transplant with posttransplant cyclophosphamide. This TCR derives from a female patient in her fifties or sixties who received an allogeneic stem cell transplant from an unrelated donor, was CMV-positive, and had acute GVHD only. Some T cells may be graft donor cells.

The CDR3 spells CASASGSNEKLFF. As DNA, the CDR3 is TGTGCCAGCGCCTCAGGGTCTAATGAAAAACTGTTTTTT. The J gene is TRBJ1-4, the V gene TRBV7-9, with D possibly matching TRBD1 (5 bases). CDR1 and CDR2 (germline): SEHNR, FQNEAQ (reference sequence). V lost 8 bases and J 3 bases, leaving 10 bases between the germline ends. The CDR3 is 13 residues long.